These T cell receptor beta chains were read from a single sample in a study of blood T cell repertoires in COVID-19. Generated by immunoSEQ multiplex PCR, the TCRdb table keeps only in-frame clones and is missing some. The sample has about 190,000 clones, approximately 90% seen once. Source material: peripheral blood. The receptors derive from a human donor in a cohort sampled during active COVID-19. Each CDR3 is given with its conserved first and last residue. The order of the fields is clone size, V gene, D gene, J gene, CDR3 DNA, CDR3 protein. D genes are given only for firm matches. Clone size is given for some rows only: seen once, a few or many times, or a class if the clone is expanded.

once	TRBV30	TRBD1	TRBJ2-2	TGTGCCTGGAGTGGACGGGACAGATTTTACACCGGGGAGCTGTTTTTT	CAWSGRDRFYTGELFF
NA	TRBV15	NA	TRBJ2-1	TGTGCCACCAGCAGAGATAAAGGGACTCCAAGGGGTTACAATGAGCAGTTCTTC	CATSRDKGTPRGYNEQFF
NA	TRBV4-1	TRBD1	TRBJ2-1	TGCGCCAGCAGCCAGCCGGGACAGGGGGGTACTGAGCAGTTCTTC	CASSQPGQGGTEQFF
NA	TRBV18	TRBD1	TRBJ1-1	TGTGCCAGCTCACCATCTGTACAGGGGGCCACTGAAGCTTTCTTT	CASSPSVQGATEAFF
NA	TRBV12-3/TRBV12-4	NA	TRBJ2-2	TGTGCCAGCAGTTTTATTACCGGGGAGCTGTTTTTT	CASSFITGELFF
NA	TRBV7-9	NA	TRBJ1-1	TGTGCCAGCAGCTCCGTGGGCCAGGTCGAAGCTTTCTTT	CASSSVGQVEAFF
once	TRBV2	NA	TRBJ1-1	TGTGCCAGCAGGGCACAGGGTAAGGCGATGGGAGCTTTCTTT	CASRAQGKAMGAFF
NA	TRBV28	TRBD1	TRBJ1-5	TGTGCCAGCAGTCCGGACAGGTATAGCAATCAGCCCCAGCATTTT	CASSPDRYSNQPQHF
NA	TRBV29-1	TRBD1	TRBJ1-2	TGCAGCGCCGGGACAGGGTTGGACTATGGCTACACCTTC	CSAGTGLDYGYTF
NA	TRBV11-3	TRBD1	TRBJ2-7	TGTGCCGGAAGCCCGGGGACAGCCAGCTCCTACGAGCAGTACTTC	CAGSPGTASSYEQYF